A single T cell receptor (beta chain) is shown here with its context. The antigen is unknown. Each CDR3 protein is one row after TCRdb ran MiXCR on the 5' RACE reads. The sample lists a few hundred thousand distinct CDR3 sequences; 8% to 9.5% were seen once. This record belongs to a study of identical twins. The study, taken as a whole, reports: Analyses of zero insertions could, in part, be confounded by invariant MAIT and iNKT cells.

Trimming pared 6 bases from V and 5 bases from J, leaving 14 bases between. The CDR3 is 14 residues long. Per germline, CDR1 MNHNS and CDR2 SASEGT. These data are also associated with another study on yellow fever vaccine responses in identical twins.

The chain carries TRBV6-1 and TRBJ2-1; a weak D match, TRBD1 (6 bases). The TCR comes from a woman aged 18-29 years in good health. Sequencing input: CD8+ T cells sorted from blood. CDR3 sequence: CASSPLTGDNEQFF. In DNA form, the CDR3 reads TGTGCCAGCAGCCCTTTGACAGGAGACAATGAGCAGTTCTTC.